Given below is one T cell receptor beta chain in context. In the study's own analysis: Amplified reference gene primers provided the basis for estimating nucleated cell counts. The protocol was immunoSEQ multiplex PCR, while the TCRdb copy is restricted to in-frame clones and leaves out a portion. V and J calls and clone size are as listed in that table; D and trimming were resolved from the DNA. The sample consists of roughly 290,000 clones, roughly 89% of them appearing once. Per the germline V gene, CDR1 is SGHDT and CDR2 is YYEEEE. This CDR3 has 17 residues. V lost 4 bases, J lost 1 base, and 20 bases lay in between. The data were taken from a study of blood T cell repertoires in COVID-19. Study overall: The origin of the acute and convalescent COVID-19 samples was the United States, Italy and Spain. The analysed material was cDNA or gDNA that came from T cells, B-cell-depleted T cells, or PBMCs.

The chain links TRBV5-6 to TRBJ1-2; tentative D call: TRBD1 (6 bases). This receptor was identified in a young man with acute or convalescent COVID-19. The sequencing sample was made of peripheral blood. The chain's CDR3 is CASSAEKDSSYNYGYTF. Here the CDR3 DNA reads TGTGCCAGCAGCGCGGAGAAGGACAGCTCTTATAACTATGGCTACACCTTC.